The text below deals with one TCR beta chain. PCR employed 60 Vbeta and 13 Jbeta primers. Sequenced by immunoSEQ multiplex PCR; TCRdb stores in-frame clones only, minus some. This sample carries roughly 150,000 clones, around 72% of them seen once, and the ten largest clones take about 1.3%. These data come from a study of cytomegalovirus exposure and HLA in healthy donors. Trimming left V 5 bases short and J 1 base short, with 8 bases between. This CDR3 contains 13 residues. Germline V gene sequence: CDR1 MGHDK, CDR2 SYGVNS. The TCR originated in a man aged 18 to 29 in good health and CMV-seronegative. The specimen was PBMCs. V is TRBV25-1 and J is TRBJ1-2, with D unresolved. CDR3 DNA sequence: TGTGCCAGCAGTCATACAGTTAACTATGGCTACACCTTC. Translating it yields CASSHTVNYGYTF.